This T cell receptor (beta chain) was observed in a study of blood T cell repertoires in COVID-19. Study summary: Some COVID-19 samples were acute and others convalescent; all came from the United States, Italy and Spain. In each case, the material was cDNA or gDNA derived from T cells, B-cell-depleted T cells, or PBMCs.

The table came from immunoSEQ multiplex PCR; TCRdb's copy has only in-frame clones and leaves some out. The sample yields approximately 110,000 clones, around 70% seen once. Seattle participants joined during active infection and were tracked over time. Unmatched junction bases numbered 7, after V lost 3 bases and J lost 5 bases. In germline, CDR1 is LGHDT, CDR2 YNNKEL (reference sequence). CDR3 length: 16 amino acids. The specimen sequenced was peripheral blood. The gene calls are TRBV3-1 (or the pseudogene TRBV3-2) and TRBJ2-7, with TRBD2 matching over 13 bases. This clonotype was sampled from a man older than 75 with COVID-19, enrolled during active disease. The CDR3 loop is CASSHTGTSGKHEQYF. The CDR3 DNA reads as TGTGCCAGCAGCCACACCGGGACTAGCGGGAAACACGAGCAGTACTTC.